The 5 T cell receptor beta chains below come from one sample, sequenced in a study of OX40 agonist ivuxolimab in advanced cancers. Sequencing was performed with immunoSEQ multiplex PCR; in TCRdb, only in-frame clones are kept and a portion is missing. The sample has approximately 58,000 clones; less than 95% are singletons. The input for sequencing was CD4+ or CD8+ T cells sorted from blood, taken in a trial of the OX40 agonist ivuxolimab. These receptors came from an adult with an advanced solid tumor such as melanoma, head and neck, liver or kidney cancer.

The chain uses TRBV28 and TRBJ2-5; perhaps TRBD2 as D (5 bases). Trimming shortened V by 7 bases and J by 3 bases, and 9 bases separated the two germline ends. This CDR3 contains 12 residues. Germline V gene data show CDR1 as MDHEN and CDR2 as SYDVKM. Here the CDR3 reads CASKGREETQYF. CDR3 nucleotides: TGTGCCAGCAAAGGGCGGGAAGAGACCCAGTACTTC.

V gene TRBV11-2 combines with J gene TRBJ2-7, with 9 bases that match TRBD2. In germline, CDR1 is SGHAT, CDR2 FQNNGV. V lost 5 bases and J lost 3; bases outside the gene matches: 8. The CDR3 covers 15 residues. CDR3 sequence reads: CASSEGASGDYEQYF. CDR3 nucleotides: TGTGCCAGCAGCGAGGGGGCTAGCGGGGACTACGAGCAGTACTTC.

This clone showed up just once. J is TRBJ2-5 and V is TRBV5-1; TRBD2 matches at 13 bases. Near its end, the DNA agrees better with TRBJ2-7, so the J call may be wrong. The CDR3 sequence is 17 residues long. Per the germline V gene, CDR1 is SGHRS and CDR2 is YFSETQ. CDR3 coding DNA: TGCGCCAGCAGCCACATGGGACTAGCGGGATACGACTACGAGCAGTACTTC. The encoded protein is CASSHMGLAGYDYEQYF.

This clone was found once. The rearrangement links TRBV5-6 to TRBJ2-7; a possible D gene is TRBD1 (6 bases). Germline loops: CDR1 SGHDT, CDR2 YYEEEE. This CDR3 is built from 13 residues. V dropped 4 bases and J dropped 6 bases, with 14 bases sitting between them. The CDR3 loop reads CASSRIGDIEQYF. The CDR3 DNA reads TGTGCCAGCAGCCGGATAGGGGACATCGAGCAGTACTTC.

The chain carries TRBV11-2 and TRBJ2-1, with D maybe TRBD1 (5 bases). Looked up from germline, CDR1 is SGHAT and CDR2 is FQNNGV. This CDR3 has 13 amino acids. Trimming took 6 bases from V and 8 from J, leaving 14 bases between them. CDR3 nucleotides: TGTGCCAGCAGGACGACAGAGTTCGATGAGCAGTTCTTC. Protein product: CASRTTEFDEQFF.